This T cell receptor beta chain appears in the sequencing data of a study of beta chain features in type 1 diabetes. V trimming: 1 base; J trimming: 9 bases; junction bases outside the gene matches: 2. The V gene's germline CDR1 is LNHDA and CDR2 SQIVND (reference sequence). The CDR3 runs to 15 residues. Study results and limitations: Among type 1 diabetes patients, VDJ junctions had fewer insertions and more deletions.

TCRB transcripts that were expressed got sequenced, as all of the isolated RNA had been reverse transcribed. Sequenced naive, central memory and regulatory T cell samples produced an average of around 3.8 million reads. TCRdb's copy holds only in-frame clones and misses some; the assay was immunoSEQ multiplex PCR. The sample has 860,000 or so clones, about 17% seen once; the top ten hold 0.02% to 0.03%. As regards this clone: Its target is not known.

The chain joins TRBV19 to TRBJ2-1; TRBD2 agrees at 14 bases. This receptor was taken from a woman younger than 30 in good health. The material sequenced was naive CD4+ T cells from blood. The CDR3 loop reads CASSIGGLAGGEQFF. The CDR3 DNA is TGTGCCAGTAGTATAGGTGGACTAGCGGGAGGTGAGCAGTTCTTC.